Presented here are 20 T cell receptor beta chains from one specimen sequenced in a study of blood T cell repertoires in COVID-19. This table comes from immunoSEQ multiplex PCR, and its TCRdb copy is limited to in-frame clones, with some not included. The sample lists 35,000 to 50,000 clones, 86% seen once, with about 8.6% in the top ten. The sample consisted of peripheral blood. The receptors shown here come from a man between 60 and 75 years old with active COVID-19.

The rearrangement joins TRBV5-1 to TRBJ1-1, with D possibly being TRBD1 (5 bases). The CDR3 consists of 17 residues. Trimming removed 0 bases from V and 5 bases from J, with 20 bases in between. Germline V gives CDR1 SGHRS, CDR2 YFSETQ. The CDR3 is CASSLEIGTGRGTEAFF. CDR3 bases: TGCGCCAGCAGCTTGGAAATTGGGACTGGGCGAGGGACTGAAGCTTTCTTT.

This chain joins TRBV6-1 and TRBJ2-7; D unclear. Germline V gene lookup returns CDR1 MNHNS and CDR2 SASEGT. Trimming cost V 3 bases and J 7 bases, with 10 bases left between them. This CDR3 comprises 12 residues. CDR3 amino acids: CASSEIAMEQYF. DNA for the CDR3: TGTGCCAGCAGTGAGATAGCTATGGAGCAGTACTTC.

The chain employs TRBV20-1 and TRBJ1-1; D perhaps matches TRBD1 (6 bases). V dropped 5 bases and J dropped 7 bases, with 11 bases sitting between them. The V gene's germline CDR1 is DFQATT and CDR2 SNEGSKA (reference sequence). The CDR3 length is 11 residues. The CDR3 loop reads CSASDSREAFF. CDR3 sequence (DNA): TGCAGTGCTTCGGACAGCCGTGAAGCTTTCTTT.

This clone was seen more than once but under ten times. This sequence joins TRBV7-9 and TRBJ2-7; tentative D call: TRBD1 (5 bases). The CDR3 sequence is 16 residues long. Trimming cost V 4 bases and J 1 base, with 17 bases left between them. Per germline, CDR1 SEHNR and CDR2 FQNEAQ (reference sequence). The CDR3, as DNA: TGTGCCAGCAGCTCGACCGACAGACCTCCATCCTACGAGCAGTACTTC. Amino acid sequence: CASSSTDRPPSYEQYF.

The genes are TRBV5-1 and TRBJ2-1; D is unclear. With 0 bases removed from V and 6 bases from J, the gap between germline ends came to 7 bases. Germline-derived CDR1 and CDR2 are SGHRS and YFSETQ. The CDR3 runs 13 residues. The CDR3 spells CASSLDQINEQFF. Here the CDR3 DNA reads TGCGCCAGCAGCTTGGATCAGATCAATGAGCAGTTCTTC.

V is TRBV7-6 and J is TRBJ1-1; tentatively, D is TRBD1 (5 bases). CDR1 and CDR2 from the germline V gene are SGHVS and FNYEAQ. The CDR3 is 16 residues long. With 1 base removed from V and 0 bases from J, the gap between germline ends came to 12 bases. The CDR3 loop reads CASSLDPAGMNTEAFF. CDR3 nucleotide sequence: TGTGCCAGCAGCTTAGATCCCGCAGGGATGAACACTGAAGCTTTCTTT.

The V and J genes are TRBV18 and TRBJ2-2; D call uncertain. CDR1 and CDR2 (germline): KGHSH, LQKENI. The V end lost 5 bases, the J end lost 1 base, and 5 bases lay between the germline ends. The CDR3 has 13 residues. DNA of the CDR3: TGTGCCAGCTCAGGGCTGAACACCGGGGAGCTGTTTTTT. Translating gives CASSGLNTGELFF. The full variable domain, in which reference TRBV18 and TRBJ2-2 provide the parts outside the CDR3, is NAGVMQNPRHLVRRRGQEARLRCSPMKGHSHVYWYRQLPEEGLKFMVYLQKENIIDESGMPKERFSAEFPKEGPSILRIQQVVRGDSAAYFCASSGLNTGELFFGEGSRLTVL.

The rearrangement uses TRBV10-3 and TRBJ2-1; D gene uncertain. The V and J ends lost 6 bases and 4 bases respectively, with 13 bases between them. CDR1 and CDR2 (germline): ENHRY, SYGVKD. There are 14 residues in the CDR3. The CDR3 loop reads CAISLGNSYNEQFF. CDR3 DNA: TGTGCCATCAGCCTTGGTAACAGTTACAATGAGCAGTTCTTC.

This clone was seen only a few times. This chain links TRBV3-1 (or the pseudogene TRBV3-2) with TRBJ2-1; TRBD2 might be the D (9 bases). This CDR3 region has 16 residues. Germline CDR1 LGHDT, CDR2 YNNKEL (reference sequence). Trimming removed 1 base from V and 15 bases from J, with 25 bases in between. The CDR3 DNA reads TGTGCCAGCAGCCAAGTTTCCCAGGGGGCTAGCGGGGATCGGTTCTTC. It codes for CASSQVSQGASGDRFF.

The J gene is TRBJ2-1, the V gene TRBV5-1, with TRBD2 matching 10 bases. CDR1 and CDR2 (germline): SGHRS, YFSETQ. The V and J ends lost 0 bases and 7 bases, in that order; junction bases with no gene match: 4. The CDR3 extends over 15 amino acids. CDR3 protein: CASSLGAGGGNEQFF. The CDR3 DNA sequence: TGCGCCAGCAGCTTGGGAGCGGGAGGGGGAAATGAGCAGTTCTTC. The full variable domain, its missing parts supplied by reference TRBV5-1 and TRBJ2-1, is KAGVTQTPRYLIKTRGQQVTLSCSPISGHRSVSWYQQTPGQGLQFLFEYFSETQRNKGNFPGRFSGRQFSNSRSEMNVSTLELGDSALYLCASSLGAGGGNEQFFGPGTRLTVL.

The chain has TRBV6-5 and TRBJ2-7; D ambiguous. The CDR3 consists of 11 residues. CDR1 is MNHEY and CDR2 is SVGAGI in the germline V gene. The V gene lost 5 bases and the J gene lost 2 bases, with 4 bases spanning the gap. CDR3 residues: CASSPTYEQYF. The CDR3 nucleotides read TGTGCCAGCAGTCCTACCTACGAGCAGTACTTC.

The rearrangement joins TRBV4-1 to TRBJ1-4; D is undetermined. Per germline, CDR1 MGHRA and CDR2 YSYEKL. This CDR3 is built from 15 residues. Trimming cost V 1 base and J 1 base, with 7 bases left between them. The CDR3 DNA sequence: TGCGCCAGCAGCCAAGTGTCCGTAACTAATGAAAAACTGTTTTTT. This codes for CASSQVSVTNEKLFF.

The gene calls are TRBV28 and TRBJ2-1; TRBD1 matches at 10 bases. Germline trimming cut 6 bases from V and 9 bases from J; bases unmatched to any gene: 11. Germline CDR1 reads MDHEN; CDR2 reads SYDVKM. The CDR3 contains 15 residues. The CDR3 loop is CASSYGQGVNGEQFF. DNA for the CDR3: TGTGCCAGCAGCTACGGACAGGGGGTAAATGGTGAGCAGTTCTTC.

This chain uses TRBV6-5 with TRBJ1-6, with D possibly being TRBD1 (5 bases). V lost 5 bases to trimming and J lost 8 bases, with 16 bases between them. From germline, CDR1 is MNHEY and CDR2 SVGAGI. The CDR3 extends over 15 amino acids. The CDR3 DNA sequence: TGTGCCAGCAGTCGAGCCGGGACTGAGTATTCACCCCTCCACTTT. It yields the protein CASSRAGTEYSPLHF.

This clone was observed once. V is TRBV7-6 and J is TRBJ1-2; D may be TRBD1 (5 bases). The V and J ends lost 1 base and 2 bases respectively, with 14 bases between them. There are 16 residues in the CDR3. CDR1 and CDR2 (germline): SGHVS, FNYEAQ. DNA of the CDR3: TGTGCCAGCAGCTTAGAGGTCGGGACTGAGAACTATGGCTACACCTTC. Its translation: CASSLEVGTENYGYTF.

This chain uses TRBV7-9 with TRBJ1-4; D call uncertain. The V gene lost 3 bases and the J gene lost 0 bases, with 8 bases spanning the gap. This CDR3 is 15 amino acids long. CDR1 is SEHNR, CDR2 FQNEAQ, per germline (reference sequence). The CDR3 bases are TGTGCCAGCAGCTTCAAGGGAGCAACTAATGAAAAACTGTTTTTT. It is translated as CASSFKGATNEKLFF.

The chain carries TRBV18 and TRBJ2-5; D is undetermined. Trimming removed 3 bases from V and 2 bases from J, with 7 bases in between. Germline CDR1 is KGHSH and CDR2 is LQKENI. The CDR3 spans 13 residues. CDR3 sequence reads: CASSPPSQETQYF. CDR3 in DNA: TGTGCCAGCTCACCCCCCTCGCAAGAGACCCAGTACTTC. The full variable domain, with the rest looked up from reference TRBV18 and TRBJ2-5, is NAGVMQNPRHLVRRRGQEARLRCSPMKGHSHVYWYRQLPEEGLKFMVYLQKENIIDESGMPKERFSAEFPKEGPSILRIQQVVRGDSAAYFCASSPPSQETQYFGPGTRLLVL.

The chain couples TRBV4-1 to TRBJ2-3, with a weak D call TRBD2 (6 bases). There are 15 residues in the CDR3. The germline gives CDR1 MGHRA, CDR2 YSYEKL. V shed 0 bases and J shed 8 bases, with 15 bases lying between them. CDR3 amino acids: CASSQDRTTRGTQYF. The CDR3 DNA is TGCGCCAGCAGCCAAGATCGGACTACCCGCGGTACGCAGTATTTT.

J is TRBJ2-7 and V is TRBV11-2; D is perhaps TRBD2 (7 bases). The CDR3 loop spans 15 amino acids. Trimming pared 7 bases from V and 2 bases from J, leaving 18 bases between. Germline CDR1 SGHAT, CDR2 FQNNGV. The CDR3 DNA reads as TGTGCCAGCATCGATGCGCGGGGGCGCCCCTACGAGCAGTACTTC. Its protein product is CASIDARGRPYEQYF.

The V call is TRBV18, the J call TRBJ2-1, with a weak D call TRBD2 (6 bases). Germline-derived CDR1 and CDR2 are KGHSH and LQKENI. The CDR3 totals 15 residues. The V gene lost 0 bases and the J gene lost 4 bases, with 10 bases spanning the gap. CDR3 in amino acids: CASSPPMGGYNEQFF. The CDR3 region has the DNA TGTGCCAGCTCACCACCGATGGGGGGTTACAATGAGCAGTTCTTC.